One sample yielded the 29 T cell receptor beta chains listed below, sequenced in a study of T cell responses to AZD1222 COVID-19 vaccine. The data were produced by immunoSEQ multiplex PCR, yet TCRdb's version contains in-frame clones alone and is incomplete. The table includes about 130,000 clones, around 90% detected once. This material consisted of peripheral blood, taken on day 0 of AZD1222 vaccination. The receptors come from an adult in good health.

The chain recombines TRBV3-1 (or the pseudogene TRBV3-2) with TRBJ1-1; D remains ambiguous. Germline V lookup: CDR1 LGHDT, CDR2 YNNKEL (reference sequence). This CDR3 has 11 residues. V lost 0 bases to trimming and J lost 10 bases, with 6 bases between them. This chain's CDR3 is CASSQEDGAFF. The CDR3 DNA reads as TGTGCCAGCAGCCAAGAGGATGGAGCTTTCTTT.

V gene TRBV29-1 combines with J gene TRBJ1-1; no firm D call. The CDR3 has 11 residues. The germline V and J ends were trimmed by 4 bases and 3 bases, with 6 bases remaining between them. Germline V gene lookup returns CDR1 SQVTM and CDR2 ANQGSEA. The CDR3 loop is CSVGPDTEAFF. DNA for the CDR3: TGCAGCGTTGGTCCGGACACTGAAGCTTTCTTT.

The CDR3 spells CASSPGRDQPQHF. CDR3 sequence (DNA): TGTGCCAGCAGCCCCGGCCGGGATCAGCCCCAGCATTTT. The chain employs TRBV6-5 and TRBJ1-5; D remains unclear. The CDR3 length is 13 residues. CDR1 and CDR2 from the germline V gene are MNHEY and SVGAGI. With 6 bases removed from V and 5 bases from J, the gap between germline ends came to 11 bases.

The chain is built from TRBV4-3 and TRBJ1-6; the D gene is possibly TRBD1 (5 bases). CDR3 length: 16 residues. V dropped 0 bases and J dropped 7 bases, with 13 bases sitting between them. The V gene's germline CDR1 is LGHNA and CDR2 YSLEER. CDR3 sequence (DNA): TGCGCCAGCAGCCAAGATTTCGACAGCAAGAATTCACCCCTCCACTTT. Translated: CASSQDFDSKNSPLHF.

The gene calls are TRBV12-3 or TRBV12-4 and TRBJ1-2, with 9 bases lining up with TRBD1. V lost 6 bases and J lost 6; bases outside the gene matches: 5. This CDR3 spans 13 amino acids. In DNA form, the CDR3 reads TGTGCCAGCAGCTCCGGGACAGGGCATGGCTACACCTTC. It encodes CASSSGTGHGYTF.

V and J are TRBV7-3 and TRBJ2-1; 9 bases are shared with TRBD2. Germline CDR1 SGHTA, CDR2 FQGTGA. V dropped 1 base and J dropped 8; count of bases not matched to a gene: 3. CDR3 size: 14 residues. The CDR3 bases are TGTGCCAGCAGCTTAAGCGGGGGGGATGATGAGCAGTTCTTC. Its protein product is CASSLSGGDDEQFF.

The chain uses TRBV19 and TRBJ1-2; 8 bases fit TRBD1. Germline CDR1 is LNHDA and CDR2 is SQIVND (reference sequence). This CDR3 region has 13 residues. The V and J ends lost 6 bases and 6 bases, in that order; junction bases with no gene match: 6. The DNA of the CDR3 is TGTGCCAGTAGGACAGGGGAAAGCAATGGCTACACCTTC. It is translated as CASRTGESNGYTF.

The V and J genes are TRBV5-6 and TRBJ1-2, with 9 bases lining up with TRBD1. CDR3 length equals 16 residues. CDR1 is SGHDT and CDR2 is YYEEEE in the germline V gene. V was clipped by 3 bases and J by 6 bases; unmatched bases: 12. The CDR3 reads CASSSLKDRGLDGYTF. Written as DNA, the CDR3 is TGTGCCAGCAGCTCCCTGAAGGACAGGGGCCTGGATGGCTACACCTTC.

The J gene is TRBJ2-3, the V gene TRBV7-9; D is possibly TRBD2 (6 bases). The germline V gene encodes CDR1 SEHNR and CDR2 FQNEAQ (reference sequence). V was clipped by 3 bases and J by 4 bases, with 14 bases between them. The CDR3 is 15 residues long. The CDR3 DNA follows: TGTGCCAGCAGCTTGTTCACGGCGGGGTCAGATACGCAGTATTTT. It specifies CASSLFTAGSDTQYF.

This clone has just a few counts. The rearrangement uses TRBV6-2 or TRBV6-3 and TRBJ1-1; D gene ambiguous. Germline V gene data show CDR1 as MNHEY and CDR2 as SVGEGT. The CDR3 length is 12 residues. Trimming pared 3 bases from V and 6 bases from J, leaving 8 bases between. The CDR3 protein is CASSYAGPEAFF. In nucleotides, the CDR3 is TGTGCCAGCAGTTATGCGGGCCCTGAAGCTTTCTTT.

This clone occurred a few times. The genes are TRBV21-1 and TRBJ1-2; the listed D gene, TRBD1, was not tested against the DNA. TRBV21-1 is a recognized pseudogene. The CDR3 spans 17 residues. The CDR3 bases are TGTGCCACCACCACGGCGGAGGGGGCGGTCCTTTGTGATGGCTACACCTTC. It yields the protein CATTTAEGAVLCDGYTF.

This clone came up once. The J gene is TRBJ2-7, the V gene TRBV5-4; 11 bases line up with TRBD2. Germline-derived CDR1 and CDR2 are SGHNT and YYREEE (reference sequence). V shed 2 bases and J 7 bases; nucleotides not matched to a gene: 11. The CDR3 sequence is 16 residues long. CDR3 region: CASSLSRASGGTEQYF. As DNA, the CDR3 is TGTGCCAGCAGCTTAAGTCGTGCTAGCGGGGGGACAGAGCAGTACTTC.

The chain combines TRBV30 with TRBJ1-2, with 8 bases that match TRBD1. The CDR3 length is 16 residues. The trim removed 7 bases at V and 6 bases at J, leaving 19 bases unmatched. Germline V CDR1 and CDR2: GTSNPN, SVGIG (reference sequence). The CDR3 spells CALYRDRIVTYHGYTF. CDR3 in DNA: TGTGCCTTATACCGGGACAGGATCGTCACGTATCATGGCTACACCTTC.

The CDR3 is CASARLAGYNEQFF. CDR3 in DNA: TGTGCCAGCGCAAGACTAGCGGGATACAATGAGCAGTTCTTC. V and J are TRBV2 and TRBJ2-1; 11 bases are a match to TRBD2. The V gene's germline CDR1 is SNHLY and CDR2 FYNNEI. V shed 8 bases, J shed 4 bases, and the junction held 4 bases outside the gene matches. This CDR3 region has 14 residues.

The rearrangement joins TRBV24-1 to TRBJ2-1, with D perhaps TRBD2 (5 bases). Trimming pared 1 base from V and 8 bases from J, leaving 5 bases between. Germline V gene sequence: CDR1 KGHDR, CDR2 SFDVKD. The length of the CDR3 is 12 residues. CDR3 bases: TGTGCCACCAGTGATTTCGGGGATGAGCAGTTCTTC. Amino acids: CATSDFGDEQFF.

The gene calls are TRBV14 and TRBJ2-7; D unresolved. The germline V gene has CDR1 SGHDN and CDR2 FVKESK. The CDR3 extends over 17 amino acids. Trimming shortened V by 7 bases and J by 3 bases, and 25 bases separated the two germline ends. CDR3: CASTYQSRRKSRYEQYF. For the CDR3, the DNA is TGTGCCAGCACCTACCAAAGTCGTCGCAAAAGTCGCTACGAGCAGTACTTC.

As for this clone: Other DNA sequences from this sample encode an identical CDR3 as well. V and J are TRBV27 and TRBJ1-3; D not certain. V was trimmed by 0 bases and J by 1 base, leaving 4 bases between them. Germline CDR1 MNHEY, CDR2 SMNVEV (reference sequence). The CDR3 extends over 14 amino acids. CDR3 residues: CASSLSGSGNTIYF. CDR3 nucleotides: TGTGCCAGCAGTTTATCAGGGTCTGGAAACACCATATATTTT.

The chain employs TRBV14 and TRBJ2-2; D not resolved. Deletions cut 4 bases from V and 2 bases from J, with 2 bases between. The CDR3 spans 12 residues. From germline, CDR1 is SGHDN and CDR2 FVKESK. The CDR3: CASSLNTGELFF. CDR3 bases: TGTGCCAGCAGCCTAAACACCGGGGAGCTGTTTTTT.

This clone was seen just once. The chain recombines TRBV5-1 with TRBJ2-2; 8 bases fit TRBD1. The CDR3 has 13 residues. CDR1 is SGHRS, CDR2 YFSETQ, per germline. Trimming cost V 5 bases and J 4 bases; bases outside gene matches: 1. The CDR3 DNA follows: TGCGCCAGCAGACAGGGGGGCACCGGGGAGCTGTTTTTT. Protein: CASRQGGTGELFF.

This clone has more than one count but fewer than ten. The rearrangement links TRBV21-1 to TRBJ1-2. TRBV21-1 is marked as a pseudogene. This CDR3 is built from 11 residues. CDR3 amino acids: CASSKDYGYTF. The CDR3 DNA reads TGTGCCAGCAGCAAAGACTATGGCTACACCTTC.

The rearrangement joins TRBV9 to TRBJ1-2; TRBD1 matches 7 bases. Trimming cost V 2 bases and J 8 bases; bases outside gene matches: 12. Germline assignment: CDR1 SGDLS and CDR2 YYNGEE. The CDR3 consists of 15 residues. The CDR3 DNA is TGTGCCAGCAGCGTCTGGAACAGGGGTTTTGAAGGCTACACCTTC. Amino acids: CASSVWNRGFEGYTF.

The chain recombines TRBV18 with TRBJ1-2; D not resolved. Trimming removed 6 bases at V and 8 bases at J, with 13 bases between. The CDR3 is 12 amino acids. From germline, CDR1 is KGHSH and CDR2 LQKENI. The DNA for the CDR3 is TGTGCCAGCTCCGACGTTGGGGAAGGCTACACCTTC. Its translation: CASSDVGEGYTF.

J is TRBJ1-6 and V is TRBV15; D may be TRBD1 (6 bases). Germline loops: CDR1 LNHNV, CDR2 YYDKDF (reference sequence). Trimming removed 3 bases from V and 9 bases from J, with 12 bases in between. The CDR3 spans 14 residues. The DNA of the CDR3 is TGTGCCACCAGCAGGGTGCGGACAGCTTCACCCCTCCACTTT. Protein sequence: CATSRVRTASPLHF. Full variable domain (remainder filled in from reference TRBV15 and TRBJ1-6): DAMVIQNPRYQVTQFGKPVTLSCSQTLNHNVMYWYQQKSSQAPKLLFHYYDKDFNNEADTPDNFQSRRPNTSFCFLDIRSPGLGDTAMYLCATSRVRTASPLHFGNGTRLTVT.

The chain couples TRBV6-5 to TRBJ1-5; no firm D call. The CDR3 runs 12 residues. The V end lost 5 bases, the J end lost 11 bases, and 13 bases lay between the germline ends. The germline CDR1 and CDR2 sequences are MNHEY and SVGAGI. The CDR3 DNA sequence: TGTGCCAGCAGTCGAAAGGGTGAAACCCAGCATTTT. Translation gives CASSRKGETQHF.

The chain has TRBV4-3 and TRBJ1-2, with D unresolved. The V gene lost 4 bases and the J gene lost 4 bases, with 10 bases spanning the gap. CDR1 LGHNA and CDR2 YSLEER come from the germline V gene. This CDR3 spans 13 amino acids. Here the CDR3 reads CASSPAGVYGYTF. In nucleotides, the CDR3 is TGCGCCAGCAGCCCAGCCGGGGTCTATGGCTACACCTTC.

The J gene is TRBJ1-2, the V gene TRBV18, with 10 bases fitting TRBD1. Trimming took 4 bases from V and 7 from J; bases not matched to a gene: 3. In germline, CDR1 is KGHSH, CDR2 LQKENI. This CDR3 is built from 13 residues. CDR3 DNA: TGTGCCAGCTCACAAGACAGGGGGCCTGGCTACACCTTC. Its protein product is CASSQDRGPGYTF.

The chain recombines TRBV11-2 with TRBJ1-1; TRBD1 matches at 9 bases. V was clipped by 3 bases and J by 4 bases; unmatched bases: 6. This CDR3 contains 15 residues. CDR1 SGHAT and CDR2 FQNNGV come from the germline V gene. The CDR3 DNA is TGTGCCAGCAGCTTGAATCCGGGACAGGGCACTGAAGCTTTCTTT. Its translation: CASSLNPGQGTEAFF.

V gene TRBV19 combines with J gene TRBJ1-5, with 8 bases fitting TRBD1. CDR1 and CDR2 from the germline V gene are LNHDA and SQIVND (reference sequence). Trimming removed 3 bases from V and 5 bases from J; junction bases left unmatched: 6. The CDR3 covers 15 residues. The CDR3 coding sequence is TGTGCCAGTAGTATCCCGGCAGGGGGCTATCAGCCCCAGCATTTT. It encodes CASSIPAGGYQPQHF.

V usage is TRBV2 and J usage is TRBJ1-1; D perhaps matches TRBD1 (6 bases). V lost 5 bases, J lost 1 base, and 8 bases lay in between. Looked up from germline, CDR1 is SNHLY and CDR2 is FYNNEI. This CDR3 has 13 amino acids. CDR3: CASSQGGNTEAFF. The CDR3, as DNA: TGTGCCAGCAGTCAAGGGGGGAACACTGAAGCTTTCTTT.